These 14 T cell receptor beta chains were all obtained from the same sample, sequenced in a study of blood T cell repertoires in COVID-19. The protocol was immunoSEQ multiplex PCR, while the TCRdb copy is restricted to in-frame clones and leaves out a portion. The sample records tens of thousands of clones, approximately 83% being singletons. Input material: peripheral blood. Receptor source: a human donor in a cohort sampled during active COVID-19.

The CDR3 coding sequence is TGCAGCGTTGGAACAGGGACATCAGGTAATCAGCCCCAGCATTTT. Its protein is CSVGTGTSGNQPQHF. The chain couples TRBV29-1 to TRBJ1-5; D might be TRBD1 (6 bases). Trimming cost V 4 bases and J 4 bases, with 17 bases left between them. The CDR3 is 15 amino acids. Germline lookup yields CDR1 SQVTM and CDR2 ANQGSEA.

The chain employs TRBV2 and TRBJ2-1; D perhaps matches TRBD2 (5 bases). Germline V gene sequence: CDR1 SNHLY, CDR2 FYNNEI. The CDR3 runs to 13 residues. The CDR3 loop reads CAGEAASRNEQFF. As DNA, the CDR3 is TGTGCGGGCGAGGCGGCTAGCCGCAATGAGCAGTTCTTC.

This clone was seen once. The chain joins TRBV21-1 to TRBJ2-1; TRBD2, as called in the table, went unchecked against the DNA. TRBV21-1 is assigned pseudogene status. The CDR3 length is 14 residues. The CDR3: CASNSGSAYNEQFF. The CDR3 DNA is TGTGCCAGCAACAGCGGGAGTGCATACAATGAGCAGTTCTTC.

The chain combines TRBV19 with TRBJ2-1, with D maybe TRBD2 (5 bases). The CDR3 runs 15 residues. Trimming stripped 8 bases from V and 7 bases from J, with 21 bases between. The germline gives CDR1 LNHDA, CDR2 SQIVND (reference sequence). CDR3 sequence: CASHPSGTPGNEQFF. The CDR3 nucleotides read TGTGCCAGTCACCCCTCCGGCACTCCGGGGAATGAGCAGTTCTTC.

V and J are TRBV30 and TRBJ2-5, with D tentatively TRBD1 (7 bases). This CDR3 comprises 15 residues. Per germline, CDR1 GTSNPN and CDR2 SVGIG (reference sequence). V lost 2 bases and J lost 2, with 15 bases in between. CDR3: CAWSPPAGQQETQYF. CDR3 nucleotides: TGTGCCTGGAGTCCCCCGGCGGGACAGCAAGAGACCCAGTACTTC.

The chain uses TRBV29-1 and TRBJ2-7, with D uncertain. The germline CDR1 and CDR2 sequences are SQVTM and ANQGSEA. The CDR3 length is 11 residues. V was trimmed by 4 bases and J by 6 bases, leaving 10 bases between them. The CDR3 here is CSVAQDREQYF. The CDR3 nucleotides are TGCAGCGTTGCTCAGGATCGCGAGCAGTACTTC.

The chain uses TRBV27 and TRBJ2-3, with D maybe TRBD2 (5 bases). Between the trimmed V and J ends, which lost 4 bases and 0 bases, there was a span of 11 bases. The germline CDR1 and CDR2 sequences are MNHEY and SMNVEV (reference sequence). CDR3 size: 15 residues. The CDR3 DNA follows: TGTGCCAGCAGTTCAAGACTACTTAGCACAGATACGCAGTATTTT. It codes for CASSSRLLSTDTQYF.

The chain is built from TRBV7-9 and TRBJ2-5, with TRBD1 matching over 9 bases. This CDR3 region has 19 residues. CDR1 is SEHNR, CDR2 FQNEAQ, per germline (reference sequence). J lost 1 base, V lost 5 bases, and 17 bases had no gene match. CDR3 loop: CASSPGPWGQGVSQETQYF. The CDR3 nucleotides are TGTGCCAGCAGCCCTGGGCCGTGGGGACAGGGCGTAAGCCAAGAGACCCAGTACTTC.

This chain joins TRBV13 and TRBJ1-2; possibly TRBD1 for D (5 bases). Between the trimmed V and J ends, which lost 4 bases and 4 bases, there was a span of 19 bases. CDR3 length: 16 residues. From germline, CDR1 is PRHDT and CDR2 FYEKMQ (reference sequence). In nucleotides, the CDR3 is TGTGCCAGCAGCTCTTCTCGTCCGCAGGGCCGCTATGGCTACACCTTC. It yields the protein CASSSSRPQGRYGYTF.

The chain carries TRBV29-1 and TRBJ2-1; D is unresolved. Germline V CDR1 and CDR2: SQVTM, ANQGSEA. CDR3 length equals 16 residues. Trimming removed 3 bases at V and 0 bases at J, with 15 bases between. The CDR3 DNA sequence: TGCAGCGTTGAGATGGCCAGCGCGAGCTCCTACAATGAGCAGTTCTTC. This translates into CSVEMASASSYNEQFF.

This chain connects TRBV28 to TRBJ1-5; D may be TRBD1 (5 bases). The CDR3 is 15 amino acids. Between the trimmed V and J ends, which lost 4 bases and 2 bases, there was a span of 12 bases. Looked up from germline, CDR1 is MDHEN and CDR2 is SYDVKM. The CDR3 loop reads CASSSSGMGNQPQHF. The CDR3 DNA reads as TGTGCCAGCAGTTCTTCAGGGATGGGCAATCAGCCCCAGCATTTT.

The J gene is TRBJ1-1, the V gene TRBV9; D ambiguous. The ends were cut back, 2 bases at V and 1 base at J, with 9 bases in the middle. From germline, CDR1 is SGDLS and CDR2 YYNGEE. This CDR3 is built from 14 residues. CDR3 loop: CASSVTAENTEAFF. CDR3 DNA sequence: TGTGCCAGCAGCGTCACTGCGGAGAACACTGAAGCTTTCTTT.

This chain joins TRBV5-8 and TRBJ2-7, with 7 bases fitting TRBD1. V trimming: 5 bases; J trimming: 2 bases; junction bases outside the gene matches: 10. The CDR3 contains 15 residues. Germline CDR1 reads SGHTS; CDR2 reads YDEGEE. For the CDR3, the DNA is TGTGCCAGCAGTATACTAGGGGGCCAGCCCTACGAGCAGTACTTC. Amino acids: CASSILGGQPYEQYF. Based on the CDR3 plus reference TRBV5-8 and TRBJ2-7, the full variable domain is EAGVTQSPTHLIKTRGQQATLRCSPISGHTSVYWYQQALGLGLQFLLWYDEGEERNRGNFPPRFSGRQFPNYSSELNVNALELEDSALYLCASSILGGQPYEQYFGPGTRLTVT.

The J gene is TRBJ2-7, the V gene TRBV18; the D gene is possibly TRBD2 (6 bases). CDR1 KGHSH and CDR2 LQKENI come from the germline V gene. The CDR3 runs 13 residues. V was shortened by 3 bases and J by 3 bases, with 9 bases between the two germline ends. CDR3 in DNA: TGTGCCAGCTCACCGCAGGGACTCTACGAGCAGTACTTC. This codes for CASSPQGLYEQYF.